A single sample is the source of the 21 T cell receptor beta chains below, sequenced in a study of T cell responses to AZD1222 COVID-19 vaccine. Sequencing used immunoSEQ multiplex PCR; TCRdb keeps in-frame clones, though not all of them. The sample has 150,000 or so clones, about 90% seen once; the top ten hold about 5%. The starting material was peripheral blood, obtained on day 0 of AZD1222 vaccination. All receptors come from an adult in good health.

The chain is built from TRBV7-9 and TRBJ1-5; no clear D. The CDR3 runs 13 residues. Per germline, CDR1 SEHNR and CDR2 FQNEAQ (reference sequence). With 1 base removed from V and 5 bases from J, the gap between germline ends came to 6 bases. CDR3 sequence reads: CASSLDAHQPQHF. The CDR3 coding sequence is TGTGCCAGCAGCTTAGACGCCCATCAGCCCCAGCATTTT.

This chain uses TRBV19 with TRBJ1-5; no firm D call. Trimming removed 3 bases at V and 5 bases at J, with 14 bases between. The CDR3 is made up of 15 amino acids. CDR1 LNHDA and CDR2 SQIVND come from the germline V gene (reference sequence). This chain's CDR3 is CASSMWALEDQPQHF. The CDR3 DNA follows: TGTGCCAGTAGTATGTGGGCATTAGAGGATCAGCCCCAGCATTTT.

The J gene is TRBJ2-5, the V gene TRBV21-1; TRBD1 is the table's D call, not checked against the DNA. TRBV21-1 is labeled a pseudogene. The CDR3 extends over 14 amino acids. This CDR3 reads CASRSQGAVETQYF. CDR3 DNA sequence: TGTGCCAGCAGATCACAGGGGGCAGTTGAGACCCAGTACTTC.

The gene calls are TRBV7-2 and TRBJ2-2, with 11 bases lining up with TRBD2. The CDR3 covers 16 residues. V was clipped by 5 bases and J by 5 bases; unmatched bases: 7. Germline CDR1 is SGHTA and CDR2 is FQGNSA. The CDR3 DNA is TGTGCCAGCAGCCGGGGACTAGCGGAAACAACCGGGGAGCTGTTTTTT. Protein: CASSRGLAETTGELFF.

The chain carries TRBV6-5 and TRBJ1-1; TRBD1 matches at 8 bases. CDR3 length: 14 amino acids. V dropped 7 bases and J dropped 4; count of bases not matched to a gene: 8. The germline gives CDR1 MNHEY, CDR2 SVGAGI. As DNA, the CDR3 is TGTGCCAGCAATCGACAGGGGTTGGGCACTGAAGCTTTCTTT. It codes for CASNRQGLGTEAFF.

This clone has just one count. V and J are TRBV13 and TRBJ2-7, with a possible D match to TRBD2 (5 bases). Trimming shortened V by 0 bases and J by 6 bases, and 12 bases separated the two germline ends. This CDR3 spans 14 amino acids. Per the germline V gene, CDR1 is PRHDT and CDR2 is FYEKMQ (reference sequence). This chain's CDR3 is CASSLGGNEVEQYF. The CDR3 DNA reads as TGTGCCAGCAGCTTAGGCGGGAATGAGGTCGAGCAGTACTTC.

The chain has TRBV4-3 and TRBJ2-7, with 10 bases lining up with TRBD1. Trimming cost V 1 base and J 3 bases; bases outside gene matches: 6. This CDR3 is built from 16 residues. Germline CDR1 and CDR2: LGHNA and YSLEER. The CDR3 here is CASSQGPGTGDYEQYF. The CDR3, as DNA: TGCGCCAGCAGCCAAGGCCCCGGGACAGGGGACTACGAGCAGTACTTC.

The chain is built from TRBV2 and TRBJ2-3; D is ambiguous. The CDR3 covers 11 residues. V lost 5 bases to trimming and J lost 10 bases, with 10 bases between them. The germline CDR1 and CDR2 sequences are SNHLY and FYNNEI. The CDR3 loop is CASSPKGAQYF. The CDR3 bases are TGTGCCAGCAGTCCAAAAGGCGCGCAGTATTTT.

J is TRBJ1-2 and V is TRBV7-9; D is unclear. Trimming cost V 0 bases and J 7 bases, with 12 bases left between them. CDR3 length: 14 residues. Germline CDR1 reads SEHNR; CDR2 reads FQNEAQ (reference sequence). The CDR3 region is CASSLAGRFFGYTF. The CDR3, as DNA: TGTGCCAGCAGCTTAGCCGGCAGATTTTTTGGCTACACCTTC.

This CDR3 is CASTQGGSSYGYTF. CDR3 in DNA: TGTGCCAGCACCCAGGGAGGGAGTTCCTATGGCTACACCTTC. This rearrangement joins TRBV28 to TRBJ1-2; D is perhaps TRBD1 (5 bases). The CDR3 runs 14 residues. The germline V and J ends were trimmed by 7 bases and 4 bases, with 16 bases remaining between them. Looked up from germline, CDR1 is MDHEN and CDR2 is SYDVKM.

The rearrangement joins TRBV6-5 to TRBJ2-2; no firm D call. CDR1 is MNHEY and CDR2 is SVGAGI in the germline V gene. CDR3 length equals 13 residues. V was trimmed by 2 bases and J by 5 bases, leaving 6 bases between them. This CDR3 is CASSYGPTGELFF. Written as DNA, the CDR3 is TGTGCCAGCAGTTACGGACCGACCGGGGAGCTGTTTTTT.

This chain links TRBV5-1 with TRBJ1-1; no clear D. The V and J ends lost 4 bases and 1 base respectively, with 8 bases between them. Germline V gene sequence: CDR1 SGHRS, CDR2 YFSETQ. The CDR3 is 13 residues long. This CDR3 is CASSPSGNTEAFF. For the CDR3, the DNA is TGCGCCAGCAGCCCCTCCGGGAACACTGAAGCTTTCTTT.

This clone appeared a single time. CDR3 nucleotides: TGTGCCAGCAGCGTTGGCGGCCTGACCACAGATACGCAGTATTTT. Amino acids: CASSVGGLTTDTQYF. The V gene is TRBV9, the J gene TRBJ2-3; D is unresolved. The CDR3 has 15 residues. Trimming took off 2 bases at V and 2 bases at J, with 12 bases between the two ends. CDR1 is SGDLS and CDR2 is YYNGEE in the germline V gene.

DNA for the CDR3: TGTGCTAGTGGTTTGGTGATTTATAACGGACAGGGGGTGACAGATTATGGCTACACCTTC. Translation gives CASGLVIYNGQGVTDYGYTF. V gene TRBV12-5 combines with J gene TRBJ1-2, with TRBD1 identical over 10 bases. The CDR3 is 20 residues long. Germline lookup yields CDR1 LGHNT and CDR2 FRNRAP. V shed 0 bases, J shed 5 bases, and the junction held 18 bases outside the gene matches. The full variable domain, in which reference TRBV12-5 and TRBJ1-2 provide the parts outside the CDR3, is DARVTQTPRHKVTEMGQEVTMRCQPILGHNTVFWYRQTMMQGLELLAYFRNRAPLDDSGMPKDRFSAEMPDATLATLKIQPSEPRDSAVYFCASGLVIYNGQGVTDYGYTFGSGTRLTVV.

V gene TRBV6-5 combines with J gene TRBJ2-3, with a tentative D call TRBD1 (5 bases). The CDR3 is 15 residues long. The V end lost 2 bases, the J end lost 0 bases, and 9 bases lay between the germline ends. From germline, CDR1 is MNHEY and CDR2 SVGAGI. CDR3 DNA sequence: TGTGCCAGCAGTTACGGGGCCGCTAGCACAGATACGCAGTATTTT. Translated, it gives CASSYGAASTDTQYF.

The genes are TRBV27 and TRBJ1-1; tentatively, D is TRBD1 (6 bases). CDR1 is MNHEY, CDR2 SMNVEV, per germline (reference sequence). The CDR3 runs 13 residues. Trimming shortened V by 8 bases and J by 3 bases, and 13 bases separated the two germline ends. The CDR3 DNA follows: TGTGCCAGCGGTAACAGGGACTACACTGAAGCTTTCTTT. Protein: CASGNRDYTEAFF.

DNA for the CDR3: TGTGCCAGCCACCAAAGGACAGGGGGCGCAGATACGCAGTATTTT. This translates into CASHQRTGGADTQYF. The V and J genes are TRBV3-1 (or the pseudogene TRBV3-2) and TRBJ2-3; 11 bases line up with TRBD1. The junction had 8 bases not matched to a gene; V was cut back by 8 bases and J by 4 bases. Germline CDR1 LGHDT, CDR2 YNNKEL (reference sequence). CDR3 length equals 15 residues.

This clone was seen a few times. V usage is TRBV7-9 and J usage is TRBJ2-1; 12 nucleotides align to TRBD2. Germline values: CDR1 SEHNR, CDR2 FQNEAQ (reference sequence). The ends lost 10 bases at V and 7 bases at J; junction bases unmatched: 5. The CDR3 spans 13 residues. CDR3 sequence (DNA): TGTGCCATTCTAGCGGGAGGGTGGAATGAGCAGTTCTTC. Amino acid sequence: CAILAGGWNEQFF.

V and J are TRBV4-2 and TRBJ2-7; D is unresolved. CDR1 is LGHNA, CDR2 YNFKEQ, per germline. V lost 1 base and J 3 bases, leaving 13 bases between the germline ends. This CDR3 comprises 15 residues. The CDR3 loop is CASSQGYLGNYEQYF. CDR3 nucleotides: TGTGCCAGCAGCCAAGGGTACTTGGGAAACTACGAGCAGTACTTC.

This chain joins TRBV6-5 and TRBJ2-2, with 8 bases lining up with TRBD1. J lost 4 bases, V lost 4 bases, and 8 bases had no gene match. The CDR3 spans 16 residues. The germline V gene encodes CDR1 MNHEY and CDR2 SVGAGI. The CDR3: CASSSQGDRVTGELFF. DNA of the CDR3: TGTGCCAGCAGTTCACAGGGGGATAGGGTCACCGGGGAGCTGTTTTTT.

The rearrangement joins TRBV9 to TRBJ2-3; 11 bases map to TRBD2. The V segment lost 3 bases and the J segment 1 base; nucleotides outside the gene matches: 10. CDR3 length equals 18 residues. From germline, CDR1 is SGDLS and CDR2 YYNGEE. This CDR3 reads CASSDQPLTSGGTDTQYF. The CDR3, as DNA: TGTGCCAGCAGCGACCAGCCCTTGACTAGCGGGGGCACAGATACGCAGTATTTT.